These 24 T cell receptor beta chains originate from one sample sequenced in a study of T cells in Graves' hyperthyroidism and ophthalmopathy. Amplification of TCR beta CDR3 regions used RNA as the template. First-round RT-PCR targeting the TCR CDR3 was performed with the HTBI primer set. MiXCR, applied by TCRdb to the multiplex PCR reads, yields one record per CDR3 protein. The sample contains hundreds of thousands of distinct CDR3 sequences, 13% to 15% of which appear only once. Sequencing was done on a sample of blood. These receptors all stem from a woman between 18 and 29 years old with Graves' hyperthyroidism.

This clonotype has only a few counts. This chain joins TRBV28 and TRBJ2-7, with TRBD1 as a possible D gene (6 bases). Trimming removed 5 bases at V and 3 bases at J, with 14 bases between. The CDR3 runs 14 residues. The germline V gene encodes CDR1 MDHEN and CDR2 SYDVKM. CDR3 sequence: CASSRPIGGYEQYF. The CDR3 DNA follows: TGTGCCAGCAGTCGCCCTATAGGGGGCTACGAGCAGTACTTC.

Concerning this clonotype: This clone may be a read error of a much larger clone one base away. This chain uses TRBV20-1 with TRBJ2-7; TRBD2 matches 8 bases. The germline gives CDR1 DFQATT, CDR2 SNEGSKA (reference sequence). The CDR3 has 15 amino acids. This CDR3 is CSARKIGGGSYERYF. Written as DNA, the CDR3 is TGCAGTGCTAGAAAAATCGGGGGGGGGTCCTACGAGCGGTACTTC.

Concerning this clonotype itself: A read error is possible here, since a much larger clone lies one base away. V and J are TRBV28 and TRBJ2-4; D not certain. Looked up from germline, CDR1 is MDHEN and CDR2 is SYDVKM. The CDR3 covers 15 residues. CDR3 in DNA: TGTGCCAGCAGTCCTATTGAACGGGCCAGAAACATTCAGTACTTC. Translating gives CASSPIERARNIQYF.

Remarks on this clonotype: A much larger clonotype is one base distant, so this may be a read error. The genes are TRBV6-1 and TRBJ1-5; a weak D match, TRBD1 (5 bases). The germline V gene has CDR1 MNHNS and CDR2 SASEGT. The CDR3 runs 14 residues. CDR3 coding DNA: TGTGCCAGCAGGACAGACCATAGCAATCAGCCCCAGCGTTTT. It encodes CASRTDHSNQPQRF.

There are many counts of this clonotype. The V gene is TRBV29-1, the J gene TRBJ1-5; D is possibly TRBD1 (6 bases). V gave up 1 base and J gave up 4 bases, with 14 bases separating them. The CDR3 sequence is 15 residues long. In germline, CDR1 is SQVTM, CDR2 ANQGSEA. The CDR3 loop is CSVEGRGAMNQPQHF. The CDR3 DNA reads as TGCAGCGTTGAAGGTCGGGGGGCAATGAATCAGCCCCAGCATTTT. The full variable domain, rest sourced from reference TRBV29-1 and TRBJ1-5, is SAVISQKPSRDICQRGTSLTIQCQVDSQVTMMFWYRQQPGQSLTLIATANQGSEATYESGFVIDKFPISRPNLTFSTLTVSNMSPEDSSIYLCSVEGRGAMNQPQHFGDGTRLSIL.

This clonotype was observed many times. The V and J genes are TRBV2 and TRBJ2-1; D gene ambiguous. The CDR3 is 12 amino acids. Trimming cost V 3 bases and J 4 bases, with 4 bases left between them. Per the germline V gene, CDR1 is SNHLY and CDR2 is FYNNEI. Here the CDR3 reads CASSDGYNEQFF. The CDR3, as DNA: TGTGCCAGCAGTGACGGATACAATGAGCAGTTCTTC.

Only a few counts were recorded for this clonotype. This sequence joins TRBV7-8 and TRBJ2-7; D remains unclear. Per the germline V gene, CDR1 is SGHVS and CDR2 is FQNEAQ. V was pared by 1 base and J by 9 bases, with 10 bases between. This CDR3 region has 12 residues. The CDR3 sequence: CASSLVLFGQYF. Here the CDR3 DNA reads TGTGCCAGCAGCTTAGTGTTATTTGGGCAGTACTTC.

Turning to this clonotype: A single base separates this from a much larger clone, so it may be a read error. The chain couples TRBV18 to TRBJ2-1; D is possibly TRBD2 (5 bases). The CDR3 loop spans 14 amino acids. Germline V gene sequence: CDR1 KGHSH, CDR2 LQKENI. This CDR3 is CASSPLSGINEQVF. The CDR3 nucleotides are TGTGCCAGCTCACCCCTCTCCGGGATCAATGAGCAGGTCTTC.

This clonotype was seen repeatedly, ten times or more. V and J are TRBV20-1 and TRBJ2-5; 14 bases map to TRBD2. CDR1 is DFQATT, CDR2 SNEGSKA, per germline (reference sequence). The CDR3 consists of 13 residues. The CDR3 DNA reads TGCAGCGGGACTAGCGGGAGCGAGGAGACCCAGTACTTC. It encodes CSGTSGSEETQYF.

In its sample, this clonotype was seen many times. This rearrangement joins TRBV7-9 to TRBJ2-1; 7 positions agree with TRBD2. The CDR3 is made up of 15 amino acids. Unmatched junction bases numbered 8, after V lost 3 bases and J lost 6 bases. Germline V lookup: CDR1 SEHNR, CDR2 FQNEAQ (reference sequence). The CDR3 reads CASSLTGGVRNEQFF. The CDR3 DNA is TGTGCCAGCAGCTTGACTGGGGGGGTTCGCAATGAGCAGTTCTTC. Supplemented by reference TRBV7-9 and TRBJ2-1, the full variable domain reads DTGVSQNPRHKITKRGQNVTFRCDPISEHNRLYWYRQTLGQGPEFLTYFQNEAQLEKSRLLSDRFSAERPKGSFSTLEIQRTEQGDSAMYLCASSLTGGVRNEQFFGPGTRLTVL.

This clonotype has ten or more counts. The gene calls are TRBV18 and TRBJ2-1, with 8 bases identical to TRBD2. This CDR3 is built from 16 residues. The junction had 6 bases not matched to a gene; V was cut back by 0 bases and J by 5 bases. Germline assignment: CDR1 KGHSH and CDR2 LQKENI. The CDR3 nucleotides read TGTGCCAGCTCACCACCGCCGGGAGGGCCCAACAATGAGCAGTTCTTC. Protein: CASSPPPGGPNNEQFF. The full variable domain, with the rest looked up from reference TRBV18 and TRBJ2-1, is NAGVMQNPRHLVRRRGQEARLRCSPMKGHSHVYWYRQLPEEGLKFMVYLQKENIIDESGMPKERFSAEFPKEGPSILRIQQVVRGDSAAYFCASSPPPGGPNNEQFFGPGTRLTVL.

The table lists this clonotype with many counts. The V and J genes are TRBV28 and TRBJ2-3, with unresolved D. This CDR3 has 23 residues. Germline values: CDR1 MDHEN, CDR2 SYDVKM. Deletions cut 2 bases from V and 1 base from J, with 34 bases between. The CDR3 sequence: CASSLDPLFGREAMKRRTDTQYF. CDR3 nucleotide sequence: TGTGCCAGCAGTTTAGACCCCTTGTTCGGAAGGGAAGCCATGAAGAGGCGCACAGATACGCAGTATTTT. Supplemented by reference TRBV28 and TRBJ2-3, the full variable domain reads DVKVTQSSRYLVKRTGEKVFLECVQDMDHENMFWYRQDPGLGLRLIYFSYDVKMKEKGDIPEGYSVSREKKERFSLILESASTNQTSMYLCASSLDPLFGREAMKRRTDTQYFGPGTRLTVL.

Details on this clonotype: A much larger clonotype is one base distant, so this may be a read error. The CDR3 DNA reads as TGTGCCAGCAACCATAGCGGGAGGGCCCCAGATACGCAGTATTTT. This encodes CASNHSGRAPDTQYF. The J gene is TRBJ2-3, the V gene TRBV12-3 or TRBV12-4; 11 bases match TRBD2. This CDR3 has 15 amino acids. V lost 7 bases and J lost 4; bases outside the gene matches: 7.

This clonotype was observed a few times. A much larger clone differs by one base, so this may be a read error. The chain combines TRBV6-1 with TRBJ2-2; D might be TRBD2 (6 bases). Trimming left V 5 bases short and J 11 bases short, with 21 bases between. Germline V gene lookup returns CDR1 MNHNS and CDR2 SASEGT. CDR3 length: 15 amino acids. This CDR3 reads CASSTTGTGGSELFF. CDR3 DNA: TGTGCCAGCAGTACTACCGGGACTGGCGGTAGTGAGCTGTTTTTT.

The DNA for the CDR3 is TGCGCCAGCGAGGATGGAGGCGGGCTGAATTCCTACAATGAGCAGTTCTTC. It specifies CASEDGGGLNSYNEQFF. The chain uses TRBV5-1 and TRBJ2-1, with a possible D match to TRBD2 (5 bases). Germline CDR1 and CDR2: SGHRS and YFSETQ. V shed 7 bases and J shed 1 base, with 21 bases lying between them. The CDR3 sequence is 17 residues long.

This clonotype was detected only a few times. The gene calls are TRBV13 and TRBJ1-2; 9 bases are shared with TRBD1. Trimming took 5 bases from V and 0 from J; bases not matched to a gene: 10. This CDR3 has 17 amino acids. Germline lookup yields CDR1 PRHDT and CDR2 FYEKMQ (reference sequence). The CDR3 DNA sequence: TGTGCCAGCAGCCCGTCCCGGGACAGGGCTTCTAACTATGGCTACACCTTC. This sequence encodes CASSPSRDRASNYGYTF.

This clonotype was recorded a few times. The chain links TRBV27 to TRBJ2-1; 7 bases are shared with TRBD1. Germline V lookup: CDR1 MNHEY, CDR2 SMNVEV (reference sequence). Trimming took 5 bases from V and 3 from J; bases not matched to a gene: 7. The CDR3 loop spans 15 amino acids. CDR3: CASSPYAGGYNEQFF. The CDR3 DNA sequence: TGTGCCAGCAGTCCATACGCAGGGGGCTACAATGAGCAGTTCTTC.

There are many counts of this clonotype. CDR3 sequence: CASSTLHRGTTYEQYF. As DNA, the CDR3 is TGTGCCAGCAGCACCCTTCATCGGGGGACTACCTACGAGCAGTACTTC. The V call is TRBV6-1, the J call TRBJ2-7; 7 bases agree with TRBD2. V was pared by 6 bases and J by 2 bases, with 13 bases of the junction left unmatched. The CDR3 runs 16 residues. Germline V gene lookup returns CDR1 MNHNS and CDR2 SASEGT.

At least ten counts were recorded for this clonotype. The chain joins TRBV2 to TRBJ2-5; weak D call: TRBD1 (6 bases). CDR1 SNHLY and CDR2 FYNNEI come from the germline V gene. Trimming took off 6 bases at V and 5 bases at J, with 19 bases between the two ends. The CDR3 has 15 residues. DNA for the CDR3: TGTGCCAGCAGGCCCCAGCCCCAGGGGATTGAGACCCAGTACTTC. Protein product: CASRPQPQGIETQYF.

J is TRBJ1-2 and V is TRBV6-5, with D possibly matching TRBD1 (5 bases). The V gene's germline CDR1 is MNHEY and CDR2 SVGAGI. The V and J ends lost 0 bases and 5 bases respectively, with 16 bases between them. This CDR3 comprises 16 residues. This chain's CDR3 is CASSYSEGTEEYGYTF. Here the CDR3 DNA reads TGTGCCAGCAGTTACTCGGAAGGGACGGAGGAATATGGCTACACCTTC.

This clonotype was counted ten times or more. This chain connects TRBV6-1 to TRBJ2-1, with 10 bases lining up with TRBD2. Germline CDR1 reads MNHNS; CDR2 reads SASEGT. V shed 5 bases and J 5 bases; nucleotides not matched to a gene: 3. The CDR3 extends over 14 amino acids. The CDR3 region is CASSSGRANNEQFF. CDR3 sequence (DNA): TGTGCCAGCAGTAGCGGGAGGGCCAACAATGAGCAGTTCTTC.

This clonotype was seen many times. The rearrangement links TRBV7-9 to TRBJ2-1; D remains ambiguous. The CDR3 covers 12 residues. The V and J ends lost 3 bases and 14 bases respectively, with 14 bases between them. Germline V CDR1 and CDR2: SEHNR, FQNEAQ (reference sequence). DNA for the CDR3: TGTGCCAGCAGCTTCGCTGAATCGGCGGAGTTCTTC. This translates into CASSFAESAEFF. Combining the CDR3 with reference TRBV7-9 and TRBJ2-1 gives the whole variable domain DTGVSQNPRHKITKRGQNVTFRCDPISEHNRLYWYRQTLGQGPEFLTYFQNEAQLEKSRLLSDRFSAERPKGSFSTLEIQRTEQGDSAMYLCASSFAESAEFFGPGTRLTVL.

At least ten counts were recorded for this clonotype. The chain couples TRBV28 to TRBJ1-1; D remains ambiguous. The CDR3 totals 12 residues. V lost 0 bases to trimming and J lost 11 bases, with 10 bases between them. CDR1 is MDHEN and CDR2 is SYDVKM in the germline V gene. CDR3 in DNA: TGTGCCAGCAGTTTATGGGGCAAATCGGCTTTCTTT. Protein sequence: CASSLWGKSAFF.

This clonotype was recorded many times. This rearrangement joins TRBV12-3 or TRBV12-4 to TRBJ1-5, with D tentatively TRBD1 (6 bases). V was pared by 6 bases and J by 7 bases, with 16 bases between. The CDR3 is 14 residues long. CDR3 amino acids: CASSMGPDSQPQHF. CDR3 sequence (DNA): TGTGCCAGCAGCATGGGACCGGACAGCCAGCCCCAGCATTTT.